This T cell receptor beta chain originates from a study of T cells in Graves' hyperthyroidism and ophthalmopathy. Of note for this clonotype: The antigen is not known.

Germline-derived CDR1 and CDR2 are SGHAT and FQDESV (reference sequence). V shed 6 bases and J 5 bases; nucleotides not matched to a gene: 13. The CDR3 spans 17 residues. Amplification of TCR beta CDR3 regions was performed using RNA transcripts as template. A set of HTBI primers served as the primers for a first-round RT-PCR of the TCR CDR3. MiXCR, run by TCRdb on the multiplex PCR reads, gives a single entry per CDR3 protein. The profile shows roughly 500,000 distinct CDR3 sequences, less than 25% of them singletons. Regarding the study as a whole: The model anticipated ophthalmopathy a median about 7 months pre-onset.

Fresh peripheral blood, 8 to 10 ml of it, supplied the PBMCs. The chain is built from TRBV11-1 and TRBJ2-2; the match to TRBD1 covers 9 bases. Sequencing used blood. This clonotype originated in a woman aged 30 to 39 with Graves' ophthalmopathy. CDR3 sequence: CASRQAGQGLSTGELFF. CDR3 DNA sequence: TGTGCCAGCAGGCAGGCCGGACAGGGGCTATCAACCGGGGAGCTGTTTTTT.